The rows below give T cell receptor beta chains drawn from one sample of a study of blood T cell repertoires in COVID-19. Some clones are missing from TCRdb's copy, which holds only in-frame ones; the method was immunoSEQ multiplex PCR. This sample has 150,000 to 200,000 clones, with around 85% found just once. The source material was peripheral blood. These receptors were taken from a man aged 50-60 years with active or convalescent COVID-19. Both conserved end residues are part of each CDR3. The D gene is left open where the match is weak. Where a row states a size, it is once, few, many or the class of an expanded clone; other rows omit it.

CDR3: CASSTTGQVTDTQYF; DNA: TGTGCCAGCAGCACGACGGGACAAGTTACAGATACGCAGTATTTT; V: TRBV5-5; size: NA; D: NA; J: TRBJ2-3
CDR3: CASSTGTSGSPTDTQYF; DNA: TGCGCCAGCAGCACAGGGACTAGCGGGAGCCCCACAGATACGCAGTATTTT; V: TRBV5-1; size: NA; D: TRBD2; J: TRBJ2-3
CDR3: CASSLGPATNEKLFF; DNA: TGTGCCAGCAGCTTAGGTCCTGCAACTAATGAAAAACTGTTTTTT; V: TRBV7-2; size: NA; D: NA; J: TRBJ1-4
CDR3: CASSSQGALAYGYTF; DNA: TGTGCCAGCAGCTCACAGGGGGCGCTGGCCTATGGCTACACCTTC; V: TRBV7-6; size: NA; D: TRBD1; J: TRBJ1-2
CDR3: CASSLDRWQETQYF; DNA: TGTGCCAGCAGCTTGGACAGGTGGCAAGAGACCCAGTACTTC; V: TRBV7-6; size: NA; D: TRBD1; J: TRBJ2-5
CDR3: CASGTGLGGYTF; DNA: TGTGCCAGCGGTACAGGGCTGGGTGGCTACACCTTC; V: TRBV28; size: NA; D: NA; J: TRBJ1-2
CDR3: CASSISLAGGEQFF; DNA: TGTGCCAGTAGTATCTCGCTAGCGGGGGGAGAGCAGTTCTTC; V: TRBV19; size: NA; D: TRBD2; J: TRBJ2-1
CDR3: CASQRERQETQYF; DNA: TGCGCCAGCCAGCGGGAGAGGCAGGAGACCCAGTACTTC; V: TRBV5-1; size: NA; D: TRBD2; J: TRBJ2-5
CDR3: CAWSGSNGGEQFF; DNA: TGTGCCTGGAGCGGGAGTAACGGTGGTGAGCAGTTCTTC; V: TRBV30; size: NA; D: NA; J: TRBJ2-1
CDR3: CASSRDRGEEPQHF; DNA: TGTGCCAGCAGTCGGGACAGGGGGGAAGAGCCCCAGCATTTT; V: TRBV2; size: NA; D: TRBD1; J: TRBJ1-5
CDR3: CASSQGDRGLGETQYF; DNA: TGCGCCAGCAGCCAAGGGGACAGGGGGCTCGGAGAGACCCAGTACTTC; V: TRBV4-1; size: few; D: TRBD1; J: TRBJ2-5
CDR3: CASSLQAARYGYTF; DNA: TGTGCCAGCAGCCTCCAGGCAGCCCGCTATGGCTACACCTTC; V: TRBV3-1/TRBV3-2; size: NA; D: NA; J: TRBJ1-2
CDR3: CASRTGERSPLHF; DNA: TGTGCCAGCAGGACAGGGGAGCGGTCACCCCTCCACTTT; V: TRBV6-6; size: once; D: TRBD1; J: TRBJ1-6
CDR3: CASSRQGQAFF; DNA: TGTGCCAGCAGCCGACAGGGCCAAGCTTTCTTT; V: TRBV5-6; size: NA; D: TRBD1; J: TRBJ1-1
CDR3: CSVAGVYTEAFF; DNA: TGCAGCGTTGCAGGGGTGTACACTGAAGCTTTCTTT; V: TRBV29-1; size: few; D: NA; J: TRBJ1-1
CDR3: CATRSGGLGYNEQFF; DNA: TGTGCCACCAGAAGTGGAGGGTTGGGTTACAATGAGCAGTTCTTC; V: TRBV15; size: NA; D: NA; J: TRBJ2-1
CDR3: CASSLAGGFQETQYF; DNA: TGTGCCAGCAGCTTGGCCGGAGGGTTCCAAGAGACCCAGTACTTC; V: TRBV5-5; size: NA; D: NA; J: TRBJ2-5
CDR3: CASSRDRFYGYTF; DNA: TGTGCCAGCAGTCGAGACAGATTCTATGGCTACACCTTC; V: TRBV5-5; size: NA; D: NA; J: TRBJ1-2
CDR3: CASSDGAGFYNEQFF; DNA: TGTGCCAGCAGTGACGGAGCGGGGTTCTACAATGAGCAGTTCTTC; V: TRBV6-4; size: NA; D: TRBD2; J: TRBJ2-1
CDR3: CASSLTRYHEQYF; DNA: TGTGCCAGCAGCTTAACCCGGTACCACGAGCAGTACTTC; V: TRBV7-2; size: NA; D: NA; J: TRBJ2-7
CDR3: CASSQETDYGYTF; DNA: TGCGCCAGCAGCCAAGAAACGGACTATGGCTACACCTTC; V: TRBV4-3; size: NA; D: NA; J: TRBJ1-2
CDR3: CASSPGQLDTEAFF; DNA: TGCGCCAGCAGCCCGGGACAGCTCGACACTGAAGCTTTCTTT; V: TRBV5-1; size: once; D: TRBD1; J: TRBJ1-1
CDR3: CASSKDRGVTEAFF; DNA: TGTGCCAGCTCAAAGGACAGGGGGGTCACTGAAGCTTTCTTT; V: TRBV18; size: NA; D: TRBD1; J: TRBJ1-1
CDR3: CASSQTGPPGTEAFF; DNA: TGTGCCAGCTCACAAACAGGGCCCCCGGGGACTGAAGCTTTCTTT; V: TRBV18; size: NA; D: NA; J: TRBJ1-1
CDR3: CAGRQGSNQPQHF; DNA: TGTGCCGGCCGGCAGGGTAGCAATCAGCCCCAGCATTTT; V: TRBV10-3; size: NA; D: NA; J: TRBJ1-5
CDR3: CASSIRTAAYNYGYTF; DNA: TGTGCCAGTAGTATCCGGACAGCAGCTTATAACTATGGCTACACCTTC; V: TRBV19; size: NA; D: NA; J: TRBJ1-2
CDR3: CASSPGATSTDTQYF; DNA: TGTGCCAGCAGCCCGGGAGCGACTAGCACAGATACGCAGTATTTT; V: TRBV3-1/TRBV3-2; size: NA; D: NA; J: TRBJ2-3
CDR3: CAISPGTGSNQPQHF; DNA: TGTGCCATCAGTCCCGGGACAGGTAGCAATCAGCCCCAGCATTTT; V: TRBV10-3; size: NA; D: TRBD1; J: TRBJ1-5
CDR3: CASSYVDRGNYGYTF; DNA: TGTGCCAGCAGTTACGTGGACAGGGGTAACTATGGCTACACCTTC; V: TRBV6-5; size: NA; D: TRBD1; J: TRBJ1-2
CDR3: CASSLDRAGGLTSNQPQHF; DNA: TGTGCCAGCAGCTTAGATAGGGCAGGGGGCCTAACTAGCAATCAGCCCCAGCATTTT; V: TRBV7-2; size: NA; D: TRBD1; J: TRBJ1-5
CDR3: CASKDRGPGNTIYF; DNA: TGTGCCAGTAAAGACAGGGGGCCTGGAAACACCATATATTTT; V: TRBV19; size: once; D: TRBD1; J: TRBJ1-3
CDR3: CSATQGVAIGYTF; DNA: TGCAGCGCCACTCAGGGGGTCGCGATCGGCTACACCTTC; V: TRBV29-1; size: NA; D: TRBD1; J: TRBJ1-2
CDR3: CSVKLGGSPSSGYTF; DNA: TGCAGCGTTAAACTCGGGGGTTCACCCTCGAGCGGCTACACCTTC; V: TRBV29-1; size: NA; D: NA; J: TRBJ1-2
CDR3: CASSVGGDGYNSPLHF; DNA: TGTGCCAGCAGCGTAGGAGGAGATGGGTATAATTCACCCCTCCACTTT; V: TRBV9; size: NA; D: NA; J: TRBJ1-6
CDR3: CSASPGGAYGSPLHF; DNA: TGCAGTGCTAGTCCCGGGGGTGCTTATGGTTCACCCCTCCACTTT; V: TRBV20-1; size: few; D: NA; J: TRBJ1-6
CDR3: CASSQDSYNSPLHF; DNA: TGTGCCAGTAGTCAGGACAGTTACAATTCACCCCTCCACTTT; V: TRBV19; size: few; D: NA; J: TRBJ1-6
CDR3: CASSQRTGPSGNTIYF; DNA: TGCGCCAGCAGCCAAAGGACAGGTCCCTCTGGAAACACCATATATTTT; V: TRBV4-3; size: NA; D: TRBD1; J: TRBJ1-3
CDR3: CASSEFRGPLETQYF; DNA: TGTGCCAGCAGTGAGTTTAGGGGGCCATTAGAGACCCAGTACTTC; V: TRBV25-1; size: NA; D: TRBD1; J: TRBJ2-5
CDR3: CASSLGEDQPQHF; DNA: TGTGCCAGCAGTTTAGGCGAGGATCAGCCCCAGCATTTT; V: TRBV12-3/TRBV12-4; size: NA; D: NA; J: TRBJ1-5
CDR3: CATRPGNTEAFF; DNA: TGTGCCACCCGCCCAGGGAACACTGAAGCTTTCTTT; V: TRBV10-3; size: NA; D: NA; J: TRBJ1-1
CDR3: CASSPPYRAANTEAFF; DNA: TGTGCCAGCAGCCCCCCGTACAGGGCCGCGAACACTGAAGCTTTCTTT; V: TRBV27; size: few; D: NA; J: TRBJ1-1
CDR3: CASSVTAGTGHTEAFF; DNA: TGTGCCAGCAGCGTAACCGCGGGGACAGGGCACACTGAAGCTTTCTTT; V: TRBV9; size: NA; D: TRBD1; J: TRBJ1-1
CDR3: CASETGGNYEQYF; DNA: TGTGCCAGCGAGACAGGGGGGAACTACGAGCAGTACTTC; V: TRBV28; size: NA; D: TRBD1; J: TRBJ2-7
CDR3: CSAIAGYEQYF; DNA: TGCAGTGCTATAGCGGGGTACGAGCAGTACTTC; V: TRBV20-1; size: NA; D: TRBD2; J: TRBJ2-7
CDR3: CASSLLTQETQYF; DNA: TGTGCCAGCAGTTTATTGACTCAAGAGACCCAGTACTTC; V: TRBV28; size: NA; D: NA; J: TRBJ2-5
CDR3: CASSLEQYHTREKLFF; DNA: TGTGCCAGCAGCTTAGAACAGTACCACACACGGGAAAAACTGTTTTTT; V: TRBV7-2; size: NA; D: NA; J: TRBJ1-4
CDR3: CASGKTMGQGALEAFF; DNA: TGTGCCAGCGGAAAGACGATGGGACAGGGGGCTTTGGAAGCTTTCTTT; V: TRBV2; size: NA; D: TRBD1; J: TRBJ1-1
CDR3: CASSRELLGTEAFF; DNA: TGCGCCAGCAGCCGGGAGCTGTTAGGCACTGAAGCTTTCTTT; V: TRBV4-1; size: NA; D: NA; J: TRBJ1-1
CDR3: CASRELAGGIVEQFF; DNA: TGCGCCAGCAGGGAACTAGCGGGAGGAATTGTTGAGCAGTTCTTC; V: TRBV10-2; size: NA; D: TRBD2; J: TRBJ2-1
CDR3: CASSHQRFYEQYF; DNA: TGTGCCAGCAGCCACCAGCGTTTCTACGAGCAGTACTTC; V: TRBV3-1/TRBV3-2; size: NA; D: NA; J: TRBJ2-7
CDR3: CASSSPGTGLYF; DNA: TGTGCCAGCAGCAGCCCCGGGACAGGGCTCTACTTC; V: TRBV7-2; size: NA; D: TRBD1; J: TRBJ2-4
CDR3: CASRSGAGPQHF; DNA: TGTGCCAGCAGGTCGGGTGCCGGGCCCCAGCATTTT; V: TRBV28; size: NA; D: NA; J: TRBJ1-5
CDR3: CASNEAQETQYF; DNA: TGTGCCAGCAACGAGGCCCAAGAGACCCAGTACTTC; V: TRBV2; size: NA; D: NA; J: TRBJ2-5
CDR3: CASSTGDGRLAEAFF; DNA: TGTGCCAGCAGTACGGGGGACGGTCGGCTCGCTGAAGCTTTCTTT; V: TRBV6-5; size: NA; D: NA; J: TRBJ1-1
CDR3: CASSYAELNQPQHF; DNA: TGTGCCAGCAGTTACGCGGAACTTAATCAGCCCCAGCATTTT; V: TRBV6-6; size: NA; D: NA; J: TRBJ1-5
CDR3: CASSSLSQGANQPQHF; DNA: TGTGCCAGCAGCAGCTTATCACAGGGGGCGAATCAGCCCCAGCATTTT; V: TRBV5-6; size: once; D: TRBD1; J: TRBJ1-5
CDR3: CASSLVTSGGGQNEQFF; DNA: TGTGCCAGCAGCTTAGTGACTAGCGGGGGGGGCCAGAATGAGCAGTTCTTC; V: TRBV13; size: NA; D: TRBD2; J: TRBJ2-1
CDR3: CASSGGQGRSNTEAFF; DNA: TGTGCCAGCAGTGGAGGACAGGGGCGCTCGAACACTGAAGCTTTCTTT; V: TRBV2; size: NA; D: TRBD1; J: TRBJ1-1
CDR3: CASSLTGTAAGELFF; DNA: TGTGCCAGCAGCTTGACAGGGACGGCCGCCGGGGAGCTGTTTTTT; V: TRBV5-4; size: NA; D: NA; J: TRBJ2-2